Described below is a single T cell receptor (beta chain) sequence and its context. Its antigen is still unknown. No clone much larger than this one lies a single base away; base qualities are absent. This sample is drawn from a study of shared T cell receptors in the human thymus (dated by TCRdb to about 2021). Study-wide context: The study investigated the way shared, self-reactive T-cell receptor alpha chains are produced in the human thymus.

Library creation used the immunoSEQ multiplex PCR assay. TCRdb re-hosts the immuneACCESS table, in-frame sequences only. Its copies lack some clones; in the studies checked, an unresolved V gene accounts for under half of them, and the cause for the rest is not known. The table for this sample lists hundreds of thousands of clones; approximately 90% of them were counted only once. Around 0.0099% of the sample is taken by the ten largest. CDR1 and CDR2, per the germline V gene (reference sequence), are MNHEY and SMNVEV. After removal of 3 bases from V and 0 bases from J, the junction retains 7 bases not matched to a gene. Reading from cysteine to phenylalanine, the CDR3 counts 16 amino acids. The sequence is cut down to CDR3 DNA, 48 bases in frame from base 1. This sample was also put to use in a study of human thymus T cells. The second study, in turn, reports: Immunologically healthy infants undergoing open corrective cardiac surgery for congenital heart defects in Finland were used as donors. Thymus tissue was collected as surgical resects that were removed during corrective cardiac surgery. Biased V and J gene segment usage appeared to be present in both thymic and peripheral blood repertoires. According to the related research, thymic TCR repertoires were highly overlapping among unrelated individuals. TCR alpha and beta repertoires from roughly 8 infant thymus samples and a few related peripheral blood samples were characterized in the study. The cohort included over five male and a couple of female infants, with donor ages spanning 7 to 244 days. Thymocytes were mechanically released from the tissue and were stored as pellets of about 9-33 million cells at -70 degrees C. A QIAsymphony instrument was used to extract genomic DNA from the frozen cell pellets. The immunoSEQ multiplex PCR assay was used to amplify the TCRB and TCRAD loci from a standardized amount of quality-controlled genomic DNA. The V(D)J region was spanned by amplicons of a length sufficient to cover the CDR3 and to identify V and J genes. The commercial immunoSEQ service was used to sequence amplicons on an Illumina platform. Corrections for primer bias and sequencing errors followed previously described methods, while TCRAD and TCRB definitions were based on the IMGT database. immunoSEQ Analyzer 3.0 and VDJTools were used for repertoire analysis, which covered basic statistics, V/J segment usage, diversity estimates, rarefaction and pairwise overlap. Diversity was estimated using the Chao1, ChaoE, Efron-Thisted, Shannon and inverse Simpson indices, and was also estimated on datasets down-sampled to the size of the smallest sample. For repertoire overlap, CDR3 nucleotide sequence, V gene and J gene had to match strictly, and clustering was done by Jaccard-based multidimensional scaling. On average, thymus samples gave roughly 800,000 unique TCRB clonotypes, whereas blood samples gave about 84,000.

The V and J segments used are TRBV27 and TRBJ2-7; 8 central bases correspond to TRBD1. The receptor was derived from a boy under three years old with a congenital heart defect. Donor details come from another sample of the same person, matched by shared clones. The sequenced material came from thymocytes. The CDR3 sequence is CASSLSGQGDSYEQYF. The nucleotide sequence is TGTGCCAGCAGTTTGAGCGGACAGGGTGACTCCTACGAGCAGTACTTC.